This entry lists 10 T cell receptor beta chains sequenced from one sample in a study of shared clonotypes between healthy human individuals. Measured with immunoSEQ multiplex PCR; TCRdb has only the in-frame clones, and not every one. The sample includes fewer than 850,000 clones, approximately 75% of them seen just once. Source material: memory CD4+ T cells sorted from blood. Described subset: CD45RA-negative fraction. The receptor source for this set is a woman in her twenties or thirties in good health.

The chain uses TRBV29-1 and TRBJ2-1, with 9 bases fitting TRBD2. There are 12 residues in the CDR3. J gave up 5 bases and V 7 bases, and 3 bases lay outside the gene matches. Germline CDR1 and CDR2: SQVTM and ANQGSEA. CDR3 nucleotide sequence: TGCAGCGCGCGACTAGCGGACAATGAGCAGTTCTTC. Protein: CSARLADNEQFF.

The chain couples TRBV4-2 to TRBJ2-3; 8 bases map to TRBD2. This CDR3 has 20 amino acids. V dropped 4 bases and J dropped 4; count of bases not matched to a gene: 22. Germline V gene sequence: CDR1 LGHNA, CDR2 YNFKEQ. This chain's CDR3 is CASSRGSSLFSGTAPDTQYF. The CDR3 DNA reads as TGTGCCAGCAGCCGAGGTTCCTCCCTCTTTAGCGGGACCGCCCCAGATACGCAGTATTTT.

The V and J genes are TRBV6-1 and TRBJ2-4; D tentatively fits TRBD1 or TRBD2 (6 bases each). The germline CDR1 and CDR2 sequences are MNHNS and SASEGT. Trimming left V 7 bases short and J 7 bases short, with 11 bases between. The CDR3 runs 12 residues. CDR3 nucleotide sequence: TGTGCCAGCAAGGGGGGCTTGAACATTCAGTACTTC. Its translation: CASKGGLNIQYF.

The rearrangement uses TRBV6-5 and TRBJ2-1; the D gene is possibly TRBD2 (6 bases). The V gene's germline CDR1 is MNHEY and CDR2 SVGAGI. V lost 0 bases and J lost 8, with 11 bases in between. The CDR3 runs to 14 residues. The CDR3 here is CASSYSRLVYEQFF. The CDR3 nucleotides are TGTGCCAGCAGTTACTCCCGACTAGTGTATGAGCAGTTCTTC.

V gene TRBV19 combines with J gene TRBJ2-1; 9 bases are a match to TRBD2. Germline trimming cut 10 bases from V and 8 bases from J; bases unmatched to any gene: 12. The CDR3 has 14 residues. CDR1 and CDR2 (germline): LNHDA, SQIVND (reference sequence). Here the CDR3 DNA reads TGTGCCATTGGCCTCGCGGGAGGGTTGCATGAGCAGTTCTTC. Translation gives CAIGLAGGLHEQFF.

The V and J genes are TRBV25-1 and TRBJ2-1; D is uncertain. Germline values: CDR1 MGHDK, CDR2 SYGVNS. V dropped 6 bases and J dropped 5 bases, with 5 bases sitting between them. This CDR3 has 11 residues. The CDR3 sequence: CASSPNNEQFF. As DNA, the CDR3 is TGTGCCAGCAGCCCCAACAATGAGCAGTTCTTC.

V and J are TRBV19 and TRBJ2-7, with D possibly TRBD2 on 5 matching bases. The V end was cut by 3 bases, the J end by 9 bases, with 15 bases between. The CDR3 totals 13 residues. In germline, CDR1 is LNHDA, CDR2 SQIVND (reference sequence). The CDR3 region is CASSIGTSLAQYF. The CDR3 coding sequence is TGTGCCAGTAGTATCGGAACTAGTTTGGCGCAGTACTTC.

The rearrangement joins TRBV29-1 to TRBJ2-5, with D possibly being TRBD2 (5 bases). The J call may be wrong; the DNA end is better matched by TRBJ2-7. The CDR3 covers 12 residues. Germline assignment: CDR1 SQVTM and CDR2 ANQGSEA. CDR3 region: CSVADGTYEQYF. The CDR3 nucleotides are TGCAGCGTAGCGGACGGAACCTACGAGCAGTACTTC.

This clone occurred once. This sequence joins TRBV28 and TRBJ2-5; TRBD2 agrees at 8 bases. Germline V gene sequence: CDR1 MDHEN, CDR2 SYDVKM. With 5 bases clipped from V and 1 base from J, the junction kept 6 bases outside the gene matches. This CDR3 is built from 15 residues. CDR3 sequence (DNA): TGTGCCAGCAGTAGAAGCGGGAGACTCCAAGAGACCCAGTACTTC. Amino acid sequence: CASSRSGRLQETQYF.

The chain is built from TRBV6-1 and TRBJ2-7; D is ambiguous. Trimming stripped 11 bases from V and 6 bases from J, with 14 bases between. This CDR3 contains 11 residues. Germline V gene lookup returns CDR1 MNHNS and CDR2 SASEGT. CDR3 residues: CAPPPLGEQYF. The CDR3 DNA follows: TGTGCCCCCCCACCCCTCGGCGAGCAGTACTTC.